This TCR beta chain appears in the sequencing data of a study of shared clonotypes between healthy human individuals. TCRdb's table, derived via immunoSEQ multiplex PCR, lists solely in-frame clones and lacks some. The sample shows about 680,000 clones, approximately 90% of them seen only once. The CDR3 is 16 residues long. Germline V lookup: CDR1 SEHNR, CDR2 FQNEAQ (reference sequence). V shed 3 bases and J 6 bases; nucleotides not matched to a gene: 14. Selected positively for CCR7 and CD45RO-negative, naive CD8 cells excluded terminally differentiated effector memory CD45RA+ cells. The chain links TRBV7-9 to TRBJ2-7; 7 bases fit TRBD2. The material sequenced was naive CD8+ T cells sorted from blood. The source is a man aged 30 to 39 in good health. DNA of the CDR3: TGTGCCAGCAGCTTTTTGTCTGTGGAGCGGGATTTCGAGCAGTACTTC. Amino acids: CASSFLSVERDFEQYF.